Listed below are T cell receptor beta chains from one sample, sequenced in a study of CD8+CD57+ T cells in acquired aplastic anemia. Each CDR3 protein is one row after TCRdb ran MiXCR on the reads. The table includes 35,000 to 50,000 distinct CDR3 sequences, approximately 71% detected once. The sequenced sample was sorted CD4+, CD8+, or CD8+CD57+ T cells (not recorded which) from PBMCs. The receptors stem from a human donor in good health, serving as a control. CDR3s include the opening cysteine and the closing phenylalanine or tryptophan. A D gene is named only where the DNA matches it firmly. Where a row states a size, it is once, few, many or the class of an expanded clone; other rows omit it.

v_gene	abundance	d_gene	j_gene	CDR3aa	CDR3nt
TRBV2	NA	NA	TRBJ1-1	CASRETGSKAFF	TGTGCCAGCAGGGAGACAGGCAGCAAAGCTTTCTTT
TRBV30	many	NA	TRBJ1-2	CAWSVGQNYGYTF	TGTGCCTGGAGTGTCGGGCAGAACTATGGCTACACCTTC
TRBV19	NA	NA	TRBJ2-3	CASSNTDTQYF	TGTGCCAGTAGTAACACAGATACGCAGTATTTT
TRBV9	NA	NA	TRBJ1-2	CASSDSYGYTF	TGTGCCAGCAGCGACAGCTATGGCTACACCTTC
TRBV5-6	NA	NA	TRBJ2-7	CASSFPTGGYERYF	TGTGCCAGCAGCTTCCCGACGGGGGGCTACGAGCGGTACTTC
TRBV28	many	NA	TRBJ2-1	CATVLGLGEQFF	TGTGCCACCGTTCTAGGGCTCGGGGAGCAGTTCTTC
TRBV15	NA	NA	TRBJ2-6	CATSPGWAGANVLTF	TGTGCCACTTCGCCTGGGTGGGCTGGGGCCAACGTCCTGACTTTC
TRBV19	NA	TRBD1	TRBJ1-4	CASRSGTGLEKLFF	TGTGCCAGTAGGTCCGGGACAGGGCTTGAAAAACTGTTTTTT
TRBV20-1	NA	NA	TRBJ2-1	CSARDWAGLQSSYSEQFF	TGCAGTGCTAGAGATTGGGCTGGCCTCCAGAGCTCCTACAGTGAGCAGTTCTTC
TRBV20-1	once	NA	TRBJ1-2	CSSSKGRQPGYGYTF	TGCAGCTCGTCGAAGGGGCGGCAGCCTGGCTATGGCTACACCTTC
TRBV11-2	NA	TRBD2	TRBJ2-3	CASSPTSGTSGGADTQYF	TGTGCCAGCAGCCCAACCAGCGGGACTAGCGGGGGTGCAGATACGCAGTATTTT
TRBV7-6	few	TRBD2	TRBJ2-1	CASSSIAGNEQFF	TGTGCCAGCAGCTCAATAGCGGGAAATGAGCAGTTCTTC
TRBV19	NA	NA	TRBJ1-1	CASYLLGTNEAFF	TGTGCCAGTTATTTGTTGGGTACAAATGAAGCTTTCTTT
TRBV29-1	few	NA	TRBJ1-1	CSALRTEAFF	TGCAGCGCCCTGCGCACTGAAGCTTTCTTT
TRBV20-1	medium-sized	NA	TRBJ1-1	CSARGAGRSGGTEAFF	TGCAGTGCTAGAGGAGCAGGGAGAAGTGGCGGCACTGAAGCTTTCTTT
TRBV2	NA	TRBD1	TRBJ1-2	CASSPGQGGGYTF	TGTGCCAGCAGCCCTGGACAGGGGGGTGGCTACACCTTC
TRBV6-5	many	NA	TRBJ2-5	CASSYSAGLGETQYF	TGTGCCAGCAGTTACTCGGCAGGGTTGGGAGAGACCCAGTACTTC
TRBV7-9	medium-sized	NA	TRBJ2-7	CASSSGQTSSYEQYF	TGTGCCAGCAGCTCAGGACAGACGAGCTCCTACGAGCAGTACTTC
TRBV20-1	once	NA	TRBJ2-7	CSANRDTTSYEQYF	TGCAGTGCAAACAGGGACACCACCTCCTACGAGCAGTACTTC
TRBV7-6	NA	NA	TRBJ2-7	CASSLLGYEQYF	TGTGCCAGCAGCTTACTCGGTTACGAGCAGTACTTC
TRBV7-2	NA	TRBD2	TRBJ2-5	CASSYGTSEGETQYF	TGTGCCAGCAGCTACGGGACTAGCGAGGGAGAGACCCAGTACTTC
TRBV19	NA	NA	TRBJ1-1	CASSKPNTEAFF	TGTGCCAGTAGTAAACCTAACACTGAAGCTTTCTTT
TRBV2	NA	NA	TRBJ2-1	CASSGGVSYNEQFF	TGTGCCAGCAGTGGGGGGGTTTCCTACAATGAGCAGTTCTTC
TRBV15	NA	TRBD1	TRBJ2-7	CATSRAAGTGYEQYF	TGTGCCACCAGCAGGGCCGCCGGGACAGGGTACGAGCAGTACTTC